The rows below give T cell receptor beta chains drawn from one sample of a study of cytomegalovirus exposure and HLA in healthy donors. Assay: immunoSEQ multiplex PCR; the TCRdb copy retains only in-frame clones and omits some. The data show roughly 130,000 clones, 80% seen once. The sequenced sample was PBMCs. These receptors all stem from a man under 40 in good health and CMV-seronegative. The CDR3 runs from the conserved cysteine through the conserved F or W. The D gene is left open where the match is weak. Expanded clones get a size class; other rows say once, few or many, or leave the size out.

d_call	v_call	clone_size	j_call	cdr3_aa	cdr3_nt
-	TRBV4-1	few	TRBJ1-2	CASSQDRGSSAKGYTF	TGCGCCAGCAGCCAAGATCGGGGGAGCAGTGCCAAGGGCTACACCTTC
-	TRBV14	-	TRBJ2-2	CASSQDGGGELFF	TGTGCCAGCAGCCAAGACGGCGGCGGGGAGCTGTTTTTT
-	TRBV28	-	TRBJ1-2	CASSFTNYGYTF	TGTGCCAGCAGTTTCACAAACTATGGCTACACCTTC
-	TRBV9	-	TRBJ2-7	CASSPRTDSYEQYF	TGTGCCAGCAGCCCCCGAACCGACAGCTACGAGCAGTACTTC
-	TRBV2	-	TRBJ1-4	CASHNIPDSLGEKLFF	TGTGCCAGCCACAACATACCTGACAGTTTAGGTGAAAAACTGTTTTTT
-	TRBV9	-	TRBJ1-2	CASSPQGIGGEGYTF	TGTGCCAGCAGCCCCCAAGGTATTGGGGGCGAGGGCTACACCTTC
-	TRBV7-6	-	TRBJ2-1	CASSFLRGRAGPYNEQFF	TGTGCCAGCAGCTTTCTTCGAGGGCGGGCAGGACCCTACAATGAGCAGTTCTTC
-	TRBV5-1	-	TRBJ2-3	CASSPGTPQSIYTQYF	TGCGCCAGCAGCCCCGGGACTCCCCAGTCTATTTATACGCAGTATTTT
TRBD1	TRBV2	-	TRBJ2-7	CASSEIDRDYEQYF	TGTGCCAGCAGTGAAATTGACAGGGACTACGAGCAGTACTTC
TRBD1	TRBV4-3	-	TRBJ1-1	CASSQETGGGTEAFF	TGCGCCAGCAGCCAAGAGACAGGGGGAGGTACTGAGGCTTTCTTT
TRBD1	TRBV27	-	TRBJ2-7	CASSTTGNPYEQYF	TGTGCCAGCAGTACGACAGGGAACCCCTACGAGCAGTACTTC